Each of the 15 T cell receptor beta chains below was sequenced from the same sample in a study of shared clonotypes between healthy human individuals (dated by TCRdb to 2018 to 2020). Library prep was done by the immunoSEQ multiplex PCR assay. Here the immuneACCESS table is served through TCRdb, limited to in-frame sequences with V and J called. Missing clones are a known gap in these copies; in checked studies unresolved V genes cover under half, and the rest lacks a known reason. Counted in this sample were about 1.1 million clones; 70% to 85% of them appeared once. About 0.89% of the sample comes from the top ten. Sequencing input: memory CD4+ T cells from PBMCs. In light of the paper, this sample's cell subset or site label describes: CD45RA-negative fraction. These receptors all stem from a man between 18 and 35 years old in good health. Some clones in this sample may be carry-over from other donors' samples.

V gene TRBV2 combines with J gene TRBJ2-5; possibly TRBD1 or TRBD2 for D (5 bases each). The CDR3 extends over 14 amino acids. Trimming stripped 7 bases from V and 3 bases from J, with 15 bases between. CDR1 is SNHLY, CDR2 FYNNEI, per germline. CDR3 in DNA: TGTGCCAGCACGGGGCTAGGGCCCGAAGAGACCCAGTACTTC. Its protein is CASTGLGPEETQYF. Drawing the rest from reference TRBV2 and TRBJ2-5, the complete variable domain is EPEVTQTPSHQVTQMGQEVILRCVPISNHLYFYWYRQILGQKVEFLVSFYNNEISEKSEIFDDQFSVERPDGSNFTLKIRSTKLEDSAMYFCASTGLGPEETQYFGPGTRLLVL.

The chain is built from TRBV29-1 and TRBJ1-2; D ambiguous. CDR1 SQVTM and CDR2 ANQGSEA come from the germline V gene. Trimming cost V 5 bases and J 0 bases, with 7 bases left between them. The CDR3 extends over 12 amino acids. The CDR3 here is CSVIFSNYGYTF. CDR3 coding DNA: TGCAGCGTTATTTTCTCTAACTATGGCTACACCTTC.

The gene calls are TRBV4-2 and TRBJ2-7; 8 positions agree with TRBD1. The V and J ends lost 4 bases and 5 bases, in that order; junction bases with no gene match: 7. The germline V gene has CDR1 LGHNA and CDR2 YNFKEQ. CDR3 size: 14 residues. In DNA form, the CDR3 reads TGTGCCAGCAGCCGAGGCGACAGGGGTAACGAGCAGTACTTC. Its translation: CASSRGDRGNEQYF.

V and J are TRBV4-1 and TRBJ2-2; D call uncertain. CDR1 and CDR2 (germline): MGHRA, YSYEKL. The V and J ends lost 4 bases and 6 bases respectively, with 9 bases between them. The CDR3 is made up of 13 amino acids. The DNA of the CDR3 is TGCGCCAGCAGCCCTCCTTTAGCCGGGGAGCTGTTTTTT. Amino acids: CASSPPLAGELFF.

This clone came up a few times. This chain joins TRBV28 and TRBJ2-4; the match to TRBD1 covers 8 bases. Germline CDR1 and CDR2: MDHEN and SYDVKM. This CDR3 spans 15 amino acids. The V gene end was trimmed by 6 bases and the J gene end by 7 bases; junction bases not matched to a gene: 11. CDR3 nucleotide sequence: TGTGCCAGCAGCGAAGGACAGGGCGGGTATAACATTCAGTACTTC. This encodes CASSEGQGGYNIQYF. The full variable domain, its missing parts supplied by reference TRBV28 and TRBJ2-4, is DVKVTQSSRYLVKRTGEKVFLECVQDMDHENMFWYRQDPGLGLRLIYFSYDVKMKEKGDIPEGYSVSREKKERFSLILESASTNQTSMYLCASSEGQGGYNIQYFGAGTRLSVL.

This clone has more than one count but fewer than ten. The CDR3 DNA reads as TGTGCCAGCAGTCCTTCCCGCCGCCAGCCCCAGCATTTT. Translation gives CASSPSRRQPQHF. The rearrangement joins TRBV27 to TRBJ1-5; D ambiguous. Trimming shortened V by 5 bases and J by 7 bases, and 12 bases separated the two germline ends. The germline gives CDR1 MNHEY, CDR2 SMNVEV (reference sequence). The CDR3 extends over 13 amino acids.

The chain is built from TRBV4-1 and TRBJ2-4, with 8 bases matching TRBD1. Trimming took 4 bases from V and 0 from J; bases not matched to a gene: 5. This CDR3 has 16 residues. Germline V gives CDR1 MGHRA, CDR2 YSYEKL. This CDR3 is CASSPQGVIAKNIQYF. Here the CDR3 DNA reads TGCGCCAGCAGCCCACAGGGGGTTATAGCCAAAAACATTCAGTACTTC.

The chain joins TRBV28 to TRBJ1-5; D gene uncertain. V was trimmed by 3 bases and J by 3 bases, leaving 12 bases between them. The CDR3 is 15 amino acids. Germline-derived CDR1 and CDR2 are MDHEN and SYDVKM. CDR3 DNA sequence: TGTGCCAGCAGTTTTCCCAGACTGATCAATCAGCCCCAGCATTTT. Translated: CASSFPRLINQPQHF.

The chain combines TRBV7-9 with TRBJ1-1, with a possible D match to TRBD1 (6 bases). Germline loops: CDR1 SEHNR, CDR2 FQNEAQ (reference sequence). The CDR3 runs 13 residues. V was clipped by 5 bases and J by 8 bases, with 15 bases between them. The CDR3 loop is CASSPKTDREAFF. Here the CDR3 DNA reads TGTGCCAGCAGCCCCAAGACCGACAGGGAAGCTTTCTTT.

The gene calls are TRBV7-2 and TRBJ1-2; 7 nucleotides match TRBD1. The CDR3 totals 14 residues. The trim removed 4 bases at V and 5 bases at J, leaving 7 bases unmatched. Germline assignment: CDR1 SGHTA and CDR2 FQGNSA. CDR3: CASSSPDRFYGYTF. The CDR3 coding sequence is TGTGCCAGCAGCTCCCCGGACAGGTTTTATGGCTACACCTTC.

V usage is TRBV2 and J usage is TRBJ2-1; D may be TRBD2 (5 bases). The CDR3 contains 15 residues. Deletions cut 2 bases from V and 6 bases from J, with 14 bases between. The germline V gene encodes CDR1 SNHLY and CDR2 FYNNEI. The CDR3 nucleotides read TGTGCCAGCAGTGAAAACCTACTACGGGGCAATGAGCAGTTCTTC. Amino acids: CASSENLLRGNEQFF.

The chain carries TRBV7-9 and TRBJ2-7; 8 positions agree with TRBD1. V was clipped by 5 bases and J by 5 bases; unmatched bases: 8. Germline CDR1 is SEHNR and CDR2 is FQNEAQ (reference sequence). The CDR3 has 14 amino acids. The CDR3 DNA sequence: TGTGCCAGCAGCCGCACAGGGGGAGTCGACGAGCAGTACTTC. Its protein is CASSRTGGVDEQYF.

As for this clone: The junction departs from the called germline gene at one end, perhaps through a read error. The chain links TRBV10-3 to TRBJ2-7, with 8 bases aligning to TRBD1. Germline-derived CDR1 and CDR2 are ENHRY and SYGVKD. The CDR3 has 12 residues. Here the CDR3 DNA reads TGTGCCGTCAGTGAGATGGACAGGGCGCCGTACTTC. Translating it yields CAVSEMDRAPYF.

This clone was seen at least ten times. The V gene is TRBV11-2, the J gene TRBJ2-3, with D maybe TRBD1 (6 bases). CDR3 length: 13 residues. The germline V and J ends were trimmed by 5 bases and 6 bases, with 12 bases remaining between them. CDR1 is SGHAT and CDR2 is FQNNGV in the germline V gene. CDR3 nucleotides: TGTGCCAGCAGCCAGGAGAGGGGGGATACGCAGTATTTT. This codes for CASSQERGDTQYF.

The chain has TRBV19 and TRBJ2-1, with TRBD2 matching over 16 bases. This CDR3 has 16 residues. CDR1 and CDR2 from the germline V gene are LNHDA and SQIVND (reference sequence). The trim removed 8 bases at V and 4 bases at J, leaving 5 bases unmatched. CDR3 protein: CASGTSGRGSYNEQFF. Here the CDR3 DNA reads TGTGCCAGTGGGACTAGCGGGAGGGGTTCTTACAATGAGCAGTTCTTC.